The rows below give T cell receptor beta chains drawn from one sample of a study of PD-1 blockade in mismatch repair-deficient tumors. Clones were read by immunoSEQ multiplex PCR, and TCRdb kept only the in-frame ones, dropping some. This table has 120,000 or so clones, more than 85% appearing once. Sequencing used peripheral blood, obtained 44 weeks after starting pembrolizumab. These receptor sequences come from an adult with mismatch repair-deficient cancer. CDR3s include the opening cysteine and the closing phenylalanine or tryptophan. The D gene is left open where the match is weak. Clone size, where shown, is once, few, many, or a class for clones that have expanded.

d_gene: NA; v_gene: TRBV6-5; len: 12; abundance: NA; j_gene: TRBJ2-7; CDR3aa: CASSPRVHEQYF; CDR3nt: TGTGCCAGCAGTCCCAGGGTACACGAGCAGTACTTC
d_gene: TRBD1; v_gene: TRBV7-2; len: 14; abundance: NA; j_gene: TRBJ2-7; CDR3aa: CASSSNGQGYEQYF; CDR3nt: TGTGCCAGCAGCTCTAATGGACAGGGCTACGAGCAGTACTTC
d_gene: NA; v_gene: TRBV6-6; len: 15; abundance: NA; j_gene: TRBJ2-7; CDR3aa: CASSYSPAQAYEQYF; CDR3nt: TGTGCCAGCAGTTACTCCCCCGCACAGGCCTACGAGCAGTACTTC
d_gene: NA; v_gene: TRBV10-3; len: 12; abundance: once; j_gene: TRBJ2-7; CDR3aa: CAIANRDNEQYF; CDR3nt: TGTGCCATCGCCAACAGGGATAACGAGCAGTACTTC
d_gene: NA; v_gene: TRBV6-1; len: 15; abundance: NA; j_gene: TRBJ2-6; CDR3aa: CASSFRGSGANVLTF; CDR3nt: TGTGCCAGCAGTTTCCGAGGATCTGGGGCCAACGTCCTGACTTTC
d_gene: TRBD2; v_gene: TRBV6-1; len: 15; abundance: NA; j_gene: TRBJ2-1; CDR3aa: CASSALIAGTREQFF; CDR3nt: TGTGCCAGCAGTGCTCTGATAGCGGGAACCCGGGAGCAGTTCTTC
d_gene: NA; v_gene: TRBV10-3; len: 13; abundance: NA; j_gene: TRBJ1-5; CDR3aa: CAISESKAQPQHF; CDR3nt: TGTGCCATCAGTGAGTCGAAAGCACAGCCCCAGCATTTT
d_gene: TRBD2; v_gene: TRBV4-1; len: 17; abundance: NA; j_gene: TRBJ2-3; CDR3aa: CASSQATSATSTDTQYF; CDR3nt: TGCGCCAGCAGCCAGGCCACTAGCGCGACTAGCACAGATACGCAGTATTTT
d_gene: TRBD1; v_gene: TRBV4-1; len: 17; abundance: NA; j_gene: TRBJ2-1; CDR3aa: CASSQDWDRGRVNEQFF; CDR3nt: TGCGCCAGCAGCCAAGACTGGGACAGGGGGCGCGTGAATGAGCAGTTCTTC
d_gene: NA; v_gene: TRBV29-1; len: 15; abundance: NA; j_gene: TRBJ2-5; CDR3aa: CSAVNRDSRGETQYF; CDR3nt: TGCAGCGCGGTAAACCGGGACTCCCGCGGGGAGACCCAGTACTTC
d_gene: NA; v_gene: TRBV2; len: 15; abundance: NA; j_gene: TRBJ1-3; CDR3aa: CASSVGGMAGNTIYF; CDR3nt: TGTGCCAGCAGTGTAGGGGGTATGGCTGGAAACACCATATATTTT
d_gene: TRBD2; v_gene: TRBV6-5; len: 15; abundance: NA; j_gene: TRBJ2-1; CDR3aa: CASSVGLASYNEQFF; CDR3nt: TGTGCCAGCTCAGTCGGACTAGCATCCTACAATGAGCAGTTCTTC
d_gene: TRBD1; v_gene: TRBV10-2; len: 18; abundance: NA; j_gene: TRBJ2-5; CDR3aa: CASRGAGTGRTNQETQYF; CDR3nt: TGCGCCAGCAGAGGGGCCGGGACAGGCCGCACCAACCAAGAGACCCAGTACTTC
d_gene: NA; v_gene: TRBV15; len: 16; abundance: few; j_gene: TRBJ1-4; CDR3aa: CATSTDEQATNEKLFF; CDR3nt: TGTGCCACCAGCACAGACGAACAGGCAACTAATGAAAAACTGTTTTTT